This T cell receptor (beta chain) was sequenced during a study of blood T cell repertoires in COVID-19. Study at large: Sources were T cells, B-cell-depleted T cells, or PBMCs; the material itself was cDNA or gDNA.

Generated by immunoSEQ multiplex PCR, the TCRdb table keeps only in-frame clones and is missing some. The sample shows approximately 200,000 clones, 70% to 90% of them seen only once. Termini included, the CDR3 measures 9 amino acids. Note on this clone: Because the CDR3 is missing its conserved closing phenylalanine or tryptophan, this is likely a read error. It is unclear where the CDR3 begins or ends on the DNA, so no DNA is shown, and the CDR3 is as TCRdb lists it.

The sample taken for sequencing was PBMCs or T cells enriched from blood (not recorded which). The sequence was collected from a young man who had recovered from COVID-19. The chain combines TRBV21-1 with TRBJ1-1; TRBD1, as called in the table, went unchecked against the DNA. TRBV21-1 is marked as a pseudogene. CDR3 sequence: CASSFRTGG.